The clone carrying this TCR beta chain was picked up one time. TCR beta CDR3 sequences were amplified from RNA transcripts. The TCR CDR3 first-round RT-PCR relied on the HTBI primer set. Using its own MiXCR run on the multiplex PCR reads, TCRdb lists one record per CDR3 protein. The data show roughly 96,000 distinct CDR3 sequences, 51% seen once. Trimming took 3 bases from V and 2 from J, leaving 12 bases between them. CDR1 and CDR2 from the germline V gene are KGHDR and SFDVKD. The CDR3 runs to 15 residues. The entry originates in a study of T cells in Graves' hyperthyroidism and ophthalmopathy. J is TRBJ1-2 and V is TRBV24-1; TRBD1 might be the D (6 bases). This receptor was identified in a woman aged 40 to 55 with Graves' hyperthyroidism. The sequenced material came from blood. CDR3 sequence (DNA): TGTGCCACCAGTGATGCCGGGGGCGGGAACTATGGCTACACCTTC. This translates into CATSDAGGGNYGYTF.